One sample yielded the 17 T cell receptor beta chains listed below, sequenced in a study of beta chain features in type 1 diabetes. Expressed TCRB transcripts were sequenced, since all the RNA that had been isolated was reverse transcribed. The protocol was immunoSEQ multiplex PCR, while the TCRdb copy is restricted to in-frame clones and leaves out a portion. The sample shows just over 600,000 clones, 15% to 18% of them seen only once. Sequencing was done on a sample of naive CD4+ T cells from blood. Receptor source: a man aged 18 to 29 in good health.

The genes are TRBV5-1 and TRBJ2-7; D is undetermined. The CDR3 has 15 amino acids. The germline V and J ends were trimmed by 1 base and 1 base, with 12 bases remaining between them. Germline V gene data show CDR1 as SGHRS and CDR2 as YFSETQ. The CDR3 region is CASSLIGRPSYEQYF. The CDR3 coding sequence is TGCGCCAGCAGCTTGATAGGCCGGCCTTCCTACGAGCAGTACTTC.

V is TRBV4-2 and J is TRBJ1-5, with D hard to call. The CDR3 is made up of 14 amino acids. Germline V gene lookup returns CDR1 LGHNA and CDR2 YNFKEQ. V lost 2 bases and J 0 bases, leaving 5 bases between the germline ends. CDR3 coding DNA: TGTGCCAGCAGCCAACTATATAGCAATCAGCCCCAGCATTTT. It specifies CASSQLYSNQPQHF.

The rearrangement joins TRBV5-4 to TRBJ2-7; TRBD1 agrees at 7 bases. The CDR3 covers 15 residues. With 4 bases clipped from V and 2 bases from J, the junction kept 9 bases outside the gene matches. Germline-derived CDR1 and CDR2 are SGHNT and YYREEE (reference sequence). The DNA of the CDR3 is TGTGCCAGCAGCAATCCAGGGGGATCCGCCTACGAGCAGTACTTC. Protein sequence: CASSNPGGSAYEQYF.

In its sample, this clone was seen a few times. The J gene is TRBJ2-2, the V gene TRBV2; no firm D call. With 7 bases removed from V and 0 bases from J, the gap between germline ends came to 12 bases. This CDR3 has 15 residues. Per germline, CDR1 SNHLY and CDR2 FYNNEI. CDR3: CASNQRAPNTGELFF. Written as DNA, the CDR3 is TGTGCCAGCAACCAACGGGCGCCGAACACCGGGGAGCTGTTTTTT.

Here the CDR3 DNA reads TGTGCCAGCAGTGGTGCGGGCGGGGGGAGAAGCGAGGCCCAGTACTTC. This translates into CASSGAGGGRSEAQYF. The rearrangement joins TRBV2 to TRBJ2-5; 8 bases agree with TRBD2. V lost 4 bases, J lost 9 bases, and 16 bases stayed unmatched. The germline V gene encodes CDR1 SNHLY and CDR2 FYNNEI. The CDR3 totals 16 residues.

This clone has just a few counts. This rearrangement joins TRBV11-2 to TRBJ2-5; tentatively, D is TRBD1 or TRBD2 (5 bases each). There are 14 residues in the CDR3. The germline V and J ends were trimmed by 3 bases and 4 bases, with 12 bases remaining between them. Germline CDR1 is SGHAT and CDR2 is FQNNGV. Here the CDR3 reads CASSFAGGGETQYF. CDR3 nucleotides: TGTGCCAGCAGCTTTGCAGGTGGGGGAGAGACCCAGTACTTC. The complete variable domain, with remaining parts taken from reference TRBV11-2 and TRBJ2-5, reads EAGVAQSPRYKIIEKRQSVAFWCNPISGHATLYWYQQILGQGPKLLIQFQNNGVVDDSQLPKDRFSAERLKGVDSTLKIQPAKLEDSAVYLCASSFAGGGETQYFGPGTRLLVL.

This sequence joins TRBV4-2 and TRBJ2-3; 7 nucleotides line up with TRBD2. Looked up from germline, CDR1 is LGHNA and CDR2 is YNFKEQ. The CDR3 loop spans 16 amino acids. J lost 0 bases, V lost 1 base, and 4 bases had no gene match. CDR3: CASSQGAAGSTDTQYF. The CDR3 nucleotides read TGTGCCAGCAGCCAAGGGGCAGCGGGAAGCACAGATACGCAGTATTTT.

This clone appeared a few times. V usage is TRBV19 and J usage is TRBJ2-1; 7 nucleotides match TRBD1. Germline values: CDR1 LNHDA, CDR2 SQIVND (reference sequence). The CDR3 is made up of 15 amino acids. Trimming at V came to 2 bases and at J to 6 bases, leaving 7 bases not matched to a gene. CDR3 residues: CASSIRTGVGNEQFF. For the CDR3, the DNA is TGTGCCAGTAGTATAAGAACAGGGGTTGGCAATGAGCAGTTCTTC.

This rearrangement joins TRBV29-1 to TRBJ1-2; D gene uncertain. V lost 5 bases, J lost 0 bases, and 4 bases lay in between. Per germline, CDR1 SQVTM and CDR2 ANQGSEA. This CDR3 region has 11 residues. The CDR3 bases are TGCAGCGTTCCCACTAACTATGGCTACACCTTC. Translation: CSVPTNYGYTF.

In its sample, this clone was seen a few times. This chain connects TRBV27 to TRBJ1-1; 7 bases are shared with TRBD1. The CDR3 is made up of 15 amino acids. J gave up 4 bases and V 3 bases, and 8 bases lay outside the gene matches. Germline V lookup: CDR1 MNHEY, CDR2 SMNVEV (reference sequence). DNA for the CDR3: TGTGCCAGCAGTTTTCTTGTCCCAGGGGGCACTGAAGCTTTCTTT. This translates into CASSFLVPGGTEAFF.

In DNA, the CDR3 is TGTGCCAGCAGCCACGGGGACAGGTCTGGGGCCAACGTCCTGACTTTC. Its protein product is CASSHGDRSGANVLTF. The chain has TRBV4-2 and TRBJ2-6; 8 bases agree with TRBD1. Germline V gene sequence: CDR1 LGHNA, CDR2 YNFKEQ. CDR3 size: 16 residues. V lost 3 bases, J lost 1 base, and 2 bases stayed unmatched.

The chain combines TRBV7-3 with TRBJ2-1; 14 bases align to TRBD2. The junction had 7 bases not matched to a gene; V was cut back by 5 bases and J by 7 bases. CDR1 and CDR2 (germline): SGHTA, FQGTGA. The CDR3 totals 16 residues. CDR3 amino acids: CASSPRTSGRRNEQFF. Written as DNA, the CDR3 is TGTGCCAGCAGCCCTCGGACTAGCGGGAGGCGTAATGAGCAGTTCTTC.

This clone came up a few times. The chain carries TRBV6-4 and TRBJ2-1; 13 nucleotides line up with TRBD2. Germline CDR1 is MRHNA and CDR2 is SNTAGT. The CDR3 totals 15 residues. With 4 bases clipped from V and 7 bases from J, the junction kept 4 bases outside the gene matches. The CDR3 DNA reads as TGTGCCAGCAGTGGCGGACTAGCGGGAGTGAATGAGCAGTTCTTC. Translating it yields CASSGGLAGVNEQFF.

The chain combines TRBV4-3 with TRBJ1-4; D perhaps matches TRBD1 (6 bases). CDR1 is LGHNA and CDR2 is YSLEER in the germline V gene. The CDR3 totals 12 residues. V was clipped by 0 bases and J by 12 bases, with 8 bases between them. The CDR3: CASSQERTELFF. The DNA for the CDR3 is TGCGCCAGCAGCCAAGAGAGGACAGAACTGTTTTTT.

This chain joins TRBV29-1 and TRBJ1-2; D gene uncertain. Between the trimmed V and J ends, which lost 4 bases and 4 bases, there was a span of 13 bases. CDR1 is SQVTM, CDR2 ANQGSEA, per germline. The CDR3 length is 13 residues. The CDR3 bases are TGCAGCGTTGGGGCTCAGGAAATCTATGGCTACACCTTC. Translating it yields CSVGAQEIYGYTF.

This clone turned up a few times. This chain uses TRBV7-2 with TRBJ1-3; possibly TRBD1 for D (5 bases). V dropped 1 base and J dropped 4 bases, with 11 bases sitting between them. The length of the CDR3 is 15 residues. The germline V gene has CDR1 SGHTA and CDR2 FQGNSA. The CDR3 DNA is TGTGCCAGCAGCTTAGTCAGGGTAGCAGGAAACACCATATATTTT. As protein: CASSLVRVAGNTIYF.

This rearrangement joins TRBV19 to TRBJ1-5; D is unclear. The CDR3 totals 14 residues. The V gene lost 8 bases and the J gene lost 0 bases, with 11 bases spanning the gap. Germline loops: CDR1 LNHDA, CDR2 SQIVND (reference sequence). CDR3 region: CASRRLNSNQPQHF. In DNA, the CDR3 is TGTGCCAGTCGTCGATTAAATAGCAATCAGCCCCAGCATTTT. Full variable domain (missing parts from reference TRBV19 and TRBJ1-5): DGGITQSPKYLFRKEGQNVTLSCEQNLNHDAMYWYRQDPGQGLRLIYYSQIVNDFQKGDIAEGYSVSREKKESFPLTVTSAQKNPTAFYLCASRRLNSNQPQHFGDGTRLSIL.